The source of this T cell receptor (beta chain) is a study of cytomegalovirus exposure and HLA in healthy donors. The CDR3 is 14 amino acids. CDR1 is MNHEY, CDR2 SVGAGI, per germline. V was cut by 4 bases and J by 6 bases, with 15 bases left in between. The method was immunoSEQ multiplex PCR; TCRdb's version includes in-frame clones alone and lacks a portion of them. The data hold 250,000 to 400,000 clones, with roughly 86% observed a single time. The sequence derives from a man aged 25 to 40 in good health and CMV-seronegative. The V gene is TRBV6-5, the J gene TRBJ1-2; D unresolved. Sequencing input: PBMCs. CDR3: CASSFSLEYDGYTF. CDR3 nucleotide sequence: TGTGCCAGCAGTTTTTCATTGGAGTACGATGGCTACACCTTC.